A single sample is the source of the 26 T cell receptor beta chains below, sequenced in a study of cytomegalovirus exposure and HLA in healthy donors. It was with 60 Vbeta and 13 Jbeta primers that the PCR ran. Profiled with immunoSEQ multiplex PCR; TCRdb holds only in-frame clones, not every one. The sample contains some 140,000 clones, roughly 78% of which appear only once. The sequencing sample was made of PBMCs. These receptors originate from a man aged 25 to 45 in good health.

V is TRBV18 and J is TRBJ1-1, with 8 bases lining up with TRBD1. This CDR3 is built from 18 residues. V shed 1 base, J shed 0 bases, and the junction held 10 bases outside the gene matches. CDR1 and CDR2 (germline): KGHSH, LQKENI. CDR3 sequence reads: CASSPLAGGAGMNTEAFF. CDR3 DNA sequence: TGTGCCAGCTCACCACTGGCAGGGGGCGCCGGGATGAACACTGAAGCTTTCTTT.

This sequence joins TRBV5-1 and TRBJ1-1; D gene unclear. This CDR3 is built from 13 residues. CDR1 and CDR2 (germline): SGHRS, YFSETQ. Trimming pared 5 bases from V and 5 bases from J, leaving 13 bases between. CDR3 nucleotide sequence: TGCGCCAGCAGTTCCGGACTGGGAACTGAAGCTTTCTTT. It translates to CASSSGLGTEAFF.

This clone has only a few counts. The gene calls are TRBV10-3 and TRBJ1-1; D not resolved. Trimming removed 0 bases at V and 5 bases at J, with 10 bases between. The CDR3 runs to 14 residues. Germline V gene data show CDR1 as ENHRY and CDR2 as SYGVKD. CDR3 sequence: CAISESEGRTEAFF. DNA for the CDR3: TGTGCCATCAGTGAGTCGGAAGGGAGGACTGAAGCTTTCTTT.

The sample holds a few counts of this clone. This chain links TRBV4-1 with TRBJ2-5; no firm D call. CDR3 length: 15 residues. Germline CDR1 reads MGHRA; CDR2 reads YSYEKL. With 0 bases removed from V and 3 bases from J, the gap between germline ends came to 11 bases. In DNA, the CDR3 is TGCGCCAGCAGCCAAGAGTCTGCGAGAAAAGAGACCCAGTACTTC. Translating it yields CASSQESARKETQYF.

The chain recombines TRBV13 with TRBJ2-7; D perhaps matches TRBD1 (6 bases). The V and J ends lost 5 bases and 5 bases respectively, with 25 bases between them. The CDR3 totals 17 residues. Germline CDR1 reads PRHDT; CDR2 reads FYEKMQ (reference sequence). CDR3 coding DNA: TGTGCCAGCAGCCCACCCTACCTACAGGGCCCCTTGGACGAGCAGTACTTC. This encodes CASSPPYLQGPLDEQYF. The full variable domain, completed using reference TRBV13 and TRBJ2-7, is AAGVIQSPRHLIKEKRETATLKCYPIPRHDTVYWYQQGPGQDPQFLISFYEKMQSDKGSIPDRFSAQQFSDYHSELNMSSLELGDSALYFCASSPPYLQGPLDEQYFGPGTRLTVT.

The gene calls are TRBV7-3 and TRBJ1-2; 7 nucleotides align to TRBD1. The germline V gene has CDR1 SGHTA and CDR2 FQGTGA. V was clipped by 5 bases and J by 3 bases; unmatched bases: 3. The CDR3 runs 13 residues. The CDR3, as DNA: TGTGCCAGCAGCCGTACAGGGGACTATGGCTACACCTTC. Encoded protein: CASSRTGDYGYTF.

This chain links TRBV19 with TRBJ2-2; 10 nucleotides align to TRBD1. V lost 3 bases to trimming and J lost 5 bases; unmatched junction nucleotides: 6. The CDR3 sequence is 16 residues long. Germline lookup yields CDR1 LNHDA and CDR2 SQIVND (reference sequence). The DNA of the CDR3 is TGTGCCAGTAGTATCAGACAGGGGGCGGTTACCGGGGAGCTGTTTTTT. Its protein product is CASSIRQGAVTGELFF. Full variable domain (rest looked up from reference TRBV19 and TRBJ2-2): DGGITQSPKYLFRKEGQNVTLSCEQNLNHDAMYWYRQDPGQGLRLIYYSQIVNDFQKGDIAEGYSVSREKKESFPLTVTSAQKNPTAFYLCASSIRQGAVTGELFFGEGSRLTVL.

The genes are TRBV10-3 and TRBJ2-2; TRBD1 aligns across 7 bases. V lost 4 bases and J lost 4; bases outside the gene matches: 6. Germline CDR1 ENHRY, CDR2 SYGVKD. The CDR3 runs to 15 residues. The CDR3 spells CAISADRVGTGELFF. For the CDR3, the DNA is TGTGCCATCAGTGCAGACAGGGTCGGCACCGGGGAGCTGTTTTTT.

This clone has a single count. The chain links TRBV6-1 to TRBJ1-2; D ambiguous. With 3 bases removed from V and 7 bases from J, the gap between germline ends came to 6 bases. Per the germline V gene, CDR1 is MNHNS and CDR2 is SASEGT. CDR3 length: 11 amino acids. As DNA, the CDR3 is TGTGCCAGCAGTGACAGGCTTGGCTACACCTTC. The encoded protein is CASSDRLGYTF.

The rearrangement uses TRBV5-3 and TRBJ2-1; weak D call: TRBD2 (6 bases). TRBV5-3 carries the ORF label, with uncertain function. The V end lost 1 base, the J end lost 7 bases, and 15 bases lay between the germline ends. The CDR3 runs 15 residues. CDR3 residues: CARSLSMRDANEQFF. The CDR3 DNA reads TGTGCCAGAAGCTTGAGTATGCGGGACGCGAATGAGCAGTTCTTC.

J is TRBJ2-5 and V is TRBV4-1; 7 bases line up with TRBD2. This CDR3 spans 19 amino acids. The germline CDR1 and CDR2 sequences are MGHRA and YSYEKL. V was clipped by 4 bases and J by 5 bases; unmatched bases: 22. The CDR3: CASSRSPRLGGGRGETQYF. The CDR3 nucleotides are TGCGCCAGCAGCCGAAGCCCCCGGCTAGGTGGCGGGAGAGGGGAGACCCAGTACTTC.

The V and J genes are TRBV5-4 and TRBJ2-3; D unresolved. The V and J ends lost 0 bases and 6 bases respectively, with 2 bases between them. CDR1 is SGHNT, CDR2 YYREEE, per germline (reference sequence). This CDR3 has 11 amino acids. The CDR3 loop reads CASSLADTQYF. The CDR3 nucleotides are TGTGCCAGCAGCTTGGCGGATACGCAGTATTTT.

This clone was recorded once. The chain recombines TRBV7-2 with TRBJ2-7; 7 nucleotides agree with TRBD1. The CDR3 spans 15 residues. V gave up 3 bases and J gave up 2 bases; unmatched junction bases: 7. Germline V lookup: CDR1 SGHTA, CDR2 FQGNSA. This CDR3 is CASSFRQGGAYEQYF. The DNA for the CDR3 is TGTGCCAGCAGCTTCAGACAGGGCGGTGCCTACGAGCAGTACTTC.

This clone appeared a single time. This rearrangement joins TRBV7-2 to TRBJ2-5; TRBD2 agrees at 10 bases. The CDR3 is made up of 16 amino acids. The germline V gene has CDR1 SGHTA and CDR2 FQGNSA. V shed 2 bases, J shed 5 bases, and the junction held 8 bases outside the gene matches. The CDR3 spells CASSLTRAGGRETQYF. CDR3 nucleotides: TGTGCCAGCAGCTTAACTAGAGCGGGAGGGCGGGAGACCCAGTACTTC.

V is TRBV2 and J is TRBJ2-5, with TRBD1 matching 7 bases. Germline V CDR1 and CDR2: SNHLY, FYNNEI. V dropped 6 bases and J dropped 2; count of bases not matched to a gene: 6. The length of the CDR3 is 14 residues. In nucleotides, the CDR3 is TGTGCCAGCAGCGCCGGGACAGCACAAGAGACCCAGTACTTC. It encodes CASSAGTAQETQYF.

The chain links TRBV30 to TRBJ1-2, with TRBD1 matching 8 bases. V lost 4 bases and J lost 4; bases outside the gene matches: 8. Germline V gene sequence: CDR1 GTSNPN, CDR2 SVGIG (reference sequence). The CDR3 is 14 amino acids. The CDR3 is CAWTPGQGGYGYTF. The CDR3, as DNA: TGTGCCTGGACTCCAGGACAGGGAGGCTATGGCTACACCTTC. The variable domain in full, completed from reference TRBV30 and TRBJ1-2, reads SQTIHQWPATLVQPVGSPLSLECTVEGTSNPNLYWYRQAAGRGLQLLFYSVGIGQISSEVPQNLSASRPQDRQFILSSKKLLLSDSGFYLCAWTPGQGGYGYTFGSGTRLTVV.

The rearrangement joins TRBV5-4 to TRBJ2-7, with D perhaps matching TRBD2 (6 bases). This CDR3 spans 13 amino acids. Trimming stripped 4 bases from V and 6 bases from J, with 14 bases between. Germline lookup yields CDR1 SGHNT and CDR2 YYREEE (reference sequence). The CDR3 DNA is TGTGCCAGCAGCCGGACGGGGGTATCCGAGCAGTACTTC. This gives the protein CASSRTGVSEQYF. Based on the CDR3 plus reference TRBV5-4 and TRBJ2-7, the full variable domain is ETGVTQSPTHLIKTRGQQVTLRCSSQSGHNTVSWYQQALGQGPQFIFQYYREEENGRGNFPPRFSGLQFPNYSSELNVNALELDDSALYLCASSRTGVSEQYFGPGTRLTVT.

V usage is TRBV9 and J usage is TRBJ2-7; 7 positions agree with TRBD1. J lost 10 bases, V lost 3 bases, and 7 bases had no gene match. Germline-derived CDR1 and CDR2 are SGDLS and YYNGEE. The CDR3 consists of 12 residues. DNA for the CDR3: TGTGCCAGCAGCGGACAGGGCCCCGACCAGTACTTC. Amino acid sequence: CASSGQGPDQYF.

The chain employs TRBV14 and TRBJ1-2, with unresolved D. The CDR3 extends over 12 amino acids. Germline loops: CDR1 SGHDN, CDR2 FVKESK. V lost 0 bases and J 8 bases, leaving 7 bases between the germline ends. The CDR3 reads CASSQDRVGYTF. CDR3 DNA: TGTGCCAGCAGCCAAGACCGAGTGGGCTACACCTTC.

The chain recombines TRBV2 with TRBJ2-1; the D gene is possibly TRBD2 (6 bases). Trimming cost V 7 bases and J 2 bases, with 15 bases left between them. Per the germline V gene, CDR1 is SNHLY and CDR2 is FYNNEI. The CDR3 totals 15 residues. The CDR3 region is CASNPLGGAYNEQFF. The DNA of the CDR3 is TGTGCCAGCAACCCATTGGGGGGAGCCTACAATGAGCAGTTCTTC.

V and J are TRBV7-9 and TRBJ1-2; TRBD1 matches at 8 bases. Germline V lookup: CDR1 SEHNR, CDR2 FQNEAQ (reference sequence). CDR3 length: 15 residues. Losses at the gene ends were 5 bases for V and 8 bases for J; bases not matched to a gene: 13. The CDR3, as DNA: TGTGCCAGCAGCCCCTGGGACAGGAGGGATACGGGCTACACCTTC. It codes for CASSPWDRRDTGYTF.

V is TRBV6-5 and J is TRBJ1-2, with 10 bases lining up with TRBD1. The V segment lost 6 bases and the J segment 4 bases; nucleotides outside the gene matches: 5. Germline-derived CDR1 and CDR2 are MNHEY and SVGAGI. The CDR3 runs 14 residues. CDR3 in DNA: TGTGCCAGCAGAACGGGACAGGGGACCTATGGCTACACCTTC. This translates into CASRTGQGTYGYTF.

J is TRBJ1-5 and V is TRBV30; maybe TRBD1 (6 bases). Per germline, CDR1 GTSNPN and CDR2 SVGIG (reference sequence). V was trimmed by 1 base and J by 4 bases, leaving 11 bases between them. The CDR3 is made up of 14 amino acids. The DNA for the CDR3 is TGTGCCTGGAGTGCGGGTACAGGGAATCAGCCCCAGCATTTT. Encoded protein: CAWSAGTGNQPQHF.

The chain is built from TRBV7-8 and TRBJ2-7; 9 bases align to TRBD1. There are 16 residues in the CDR3. Trimming removed 1 base from V and 4 bases from J; junction bases left unmatched: 8. Germline V gene lookup returns CDR1 SGHVS and CDR2 FQNEAQ. The CDR3 protein is CASSLGDTGGSYEQYF. As DNA, the CDR3 is TGTGCCAGCAGCTTAGGAGACACAGGGGGCAGTTACGAGCAGTACTTC.

J is TRBJ1-5 and V is TRBV6-4; D is undetermined. The V end was cut by 4 bases, the J end by 3 bases, with 7 bases between. The CDR3 runs 13 residues. CDR1 MRHNA and CDR2 SNTAGT come from the germline V gene. The CDR3 DNA reads TGTGCCAGCAGTGTTCGTCCCAATCAGCCCCAGCATTTT. Translating it yields CASSVRPNQPQHF.

The CDR3 loop reads CASSRQVKPQGGYTF. The CDR3 DNA reads TGTGCCAGTAGTAGGCAGGTCAAACCCCAGGGTGGCTACACCTTC. The chain employs TRBV19 and TRBJ1-2; maybe TRBD1 (5 bases). This CDR3 spans 15 amino acids. CDR1 and CDR2 from the germline V gene are LNHDA and SQIVND (reference sequence). Trimming left V 4 bases short and J 7 bases short, with 19 bases between. Full variable domain (rest looked up from reference TRBV19 and TRBJ1-2): DGGITQSPKYLFRKEGQNVTLSCEQNLNHDAMYWYRQDPGQGLRLIYYSQIVNDFQKGDIAEGYSVSREKKESFPLTVTSAQKNPTAFYLCASSRQVKPQGGYTFGSGTRLTVV.